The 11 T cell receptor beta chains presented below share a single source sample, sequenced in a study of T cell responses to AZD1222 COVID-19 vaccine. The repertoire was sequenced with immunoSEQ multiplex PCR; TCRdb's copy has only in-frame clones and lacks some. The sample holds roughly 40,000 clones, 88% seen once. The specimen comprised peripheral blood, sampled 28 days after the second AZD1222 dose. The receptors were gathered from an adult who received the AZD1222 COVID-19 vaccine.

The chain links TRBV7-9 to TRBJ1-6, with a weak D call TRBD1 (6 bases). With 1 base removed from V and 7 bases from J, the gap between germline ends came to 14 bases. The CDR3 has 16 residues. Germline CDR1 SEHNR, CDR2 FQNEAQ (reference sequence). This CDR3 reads CASSLERGGRNSPLHF. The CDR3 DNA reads TGTGCCAGCAGCTTAGAGCGAGGGGGACGGAATTCACCCCTCCACTTT.

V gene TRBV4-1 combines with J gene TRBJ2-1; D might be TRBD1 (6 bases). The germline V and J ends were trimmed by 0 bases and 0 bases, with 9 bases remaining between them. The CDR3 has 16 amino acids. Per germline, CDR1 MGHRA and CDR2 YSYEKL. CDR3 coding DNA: TGCGCCAGCAGCCAAGATCAGGGGCCCTCCTACAATGAGCAGTTCTTC. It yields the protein CASSQDQGPSYNEQFF.

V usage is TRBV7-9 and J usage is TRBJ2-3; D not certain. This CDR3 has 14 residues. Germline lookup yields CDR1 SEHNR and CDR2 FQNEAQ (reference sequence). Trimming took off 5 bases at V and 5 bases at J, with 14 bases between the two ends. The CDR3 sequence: CASSLELPGDTQYF. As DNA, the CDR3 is TGTGCCAGCAGCCTGGAGCTGCCGGGAGATACGCAGTATTTT.

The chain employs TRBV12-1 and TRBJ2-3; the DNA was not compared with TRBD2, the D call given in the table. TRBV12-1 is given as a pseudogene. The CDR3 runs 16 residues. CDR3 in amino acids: CASSTATSGVGDTQYF. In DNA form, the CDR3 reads TGTGCCAGCAGCACTGCGACTAGCGGTGTGGGAGATACGCAGTATTTT.

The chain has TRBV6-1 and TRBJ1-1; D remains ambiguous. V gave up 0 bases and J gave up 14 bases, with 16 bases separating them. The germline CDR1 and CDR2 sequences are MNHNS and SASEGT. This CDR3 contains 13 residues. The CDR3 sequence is CASSEAPYDLAFF. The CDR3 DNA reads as TGTGCCAGCAGTGAAGCGCCTTATGACCTCGCCTTCTTT.

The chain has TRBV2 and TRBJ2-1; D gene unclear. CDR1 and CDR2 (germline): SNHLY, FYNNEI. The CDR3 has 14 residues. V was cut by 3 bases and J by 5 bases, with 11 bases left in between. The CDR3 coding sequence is TGTGCCAGCAGTGATTACCGGGCCAACAATGAGCAGTTCTTC. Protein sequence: CASSDYRANNEQFF.

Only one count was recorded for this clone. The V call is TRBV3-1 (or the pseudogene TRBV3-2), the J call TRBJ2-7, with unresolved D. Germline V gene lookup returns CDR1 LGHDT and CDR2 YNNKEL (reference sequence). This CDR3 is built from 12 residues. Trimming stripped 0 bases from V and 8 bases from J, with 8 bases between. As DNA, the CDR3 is TGTGCCAGCAGCCAAGATCTAGGGAAGCAGTACTTC. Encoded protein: CASSQDLGKQYF.

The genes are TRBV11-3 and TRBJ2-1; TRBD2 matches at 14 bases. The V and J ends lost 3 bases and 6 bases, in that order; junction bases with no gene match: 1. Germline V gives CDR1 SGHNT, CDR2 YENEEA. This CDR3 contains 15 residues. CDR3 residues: CASSLGLAGVNEQFF. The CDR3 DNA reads TGTGCCAGCAGCTTGGGACTAGCGGGGGTCAATGAGCAGTTCTTC.

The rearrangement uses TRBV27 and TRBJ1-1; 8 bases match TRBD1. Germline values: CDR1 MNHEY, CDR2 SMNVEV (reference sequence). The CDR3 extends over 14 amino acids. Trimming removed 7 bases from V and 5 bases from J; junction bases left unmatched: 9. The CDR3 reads CASNAQGAGTEAFF. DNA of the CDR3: TGTGCCAGCAACGCGCAGGGGGCAGGAACTGAAGCTTTCTTT.

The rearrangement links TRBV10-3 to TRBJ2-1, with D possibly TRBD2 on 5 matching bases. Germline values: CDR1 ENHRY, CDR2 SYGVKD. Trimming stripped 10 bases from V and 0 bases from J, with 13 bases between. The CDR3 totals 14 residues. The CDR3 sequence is CATIAPSSYNEQFF. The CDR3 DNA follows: TGTGCCACTATAGCGCCTAGCTCCTACAATGAGCAGTTCTTC.

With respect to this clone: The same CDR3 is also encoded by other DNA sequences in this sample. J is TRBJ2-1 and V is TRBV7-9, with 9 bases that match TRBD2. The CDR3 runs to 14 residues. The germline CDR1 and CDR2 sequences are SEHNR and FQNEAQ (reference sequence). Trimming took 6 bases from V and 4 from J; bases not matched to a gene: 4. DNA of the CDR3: TGTGCCAGCAGTCGAGCGGGGGGATACAATGAGCAGTTCTTC. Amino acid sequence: CASSRAGGYNEQFF.